The TCR beta chain described here comes from a study of PD-1 blockade in classical Hodgkin lymphoma (dated by TCRdb to about 2020). About the study as a whole: Nivolumab dosing was 3 mg/kg intravenously every 2 weeks, continuing until either disease progression or unacceptable toxicity. To define a peripheral blood immune signature of response to PD-1 blockade in classical Hodgkin lymphoma, the study combined TCR beta sequencing with CyTOF.

The CDR3 covers 15 residues, taking in both the cysteine and the phenylalanine. Of the read, only the CDR3 DNA is kept; its 45 bases are in frame from base 1. The germline V gene specifies SGHTA as CDR1 and FQGNSA as CDR2. Trimming takes 5 bases off V and 10 bases off J; junction bases not matched to a gene: 8. Results the study describes overall, beyond this receptor: Baseline TCR diversity was reported to be lower in newly diagnosed patients than in healthy donors, and even lower in relapsed/refractory patients. Diversity was lower in patients who began nivolumab less than 1 year after ASCT, so these patients were left out of later analyses to avoid confounding by immune reconstitution. Trial patients with a complete response had baseline diversity similar to that of newly diagnosed patients, while partial responders and progressors had significantly lower diversity. The study was limited to a single clinical trial cohort, and causes of repertoire differences, possibly disease activity or prior therapy, remained undefined. By C4D1, a significant rise was seen in CD4+ TCR diversity but not in CD8+ TCR diversity (p=0.0027 vs p=0.16), and the rise was most apparent among complete responders (p=0.02).

The Qiagen DNeasy kit was used to extract genomic DNA from unsorted PBMCs and from the negatively selected CD4+ and CD8+ fractions. TCR beta CDR3 regions were amplified by immunoSEQ multiplex PCR using primers annealing to V and J segments. Amplification bias was minimized using a synthetic immune receptor repertoire, and residual bias was removed computationally after sequencing. From the authors' description of their analysis: Custom Python scripts were used to quantify repertoire diversity as the Shannon entropy index. Unsorted, CD4+ and CD8+ repertoires were analyzed separately, except for combined analyses in which CD4+ and CD8+ sequences were merged in silico. Clonal expansion was defined as at least a 2-fold frequency increase after treatment relative to C1D1, with a pseudocount of 0.5 for undetected baseline clones. Clones with 0 or 1 copy at C1D1 were classified as singleton clones, and clones with 2 or more copies were classified as non-singleton clones. Clones expanded in unsorted samples were annotated as CD4+, CD8+ or unknown by matching protein sequences in sorted samples from the same patient. Wilcoxon tests were applied to paired samples to test diversity changes from C1D1 to C4D1. TCRdb took this table from immuneACCESS and kept in-frame rearrangements with V and J called. Such tables lack part of the clones; where checked against another copy, unresolved V genes explain under half of the gap, and the rest is unexplained. V, J and clone size derive from that table, while D and trimming were established from the DNA sequence. A total of 27,000 or so clones appear in this sample, approximately 68% of them only once. The leading ten clones occupy about 3.6% of the sample.

Regarding this clone: There is no known antigen for this receptor. No per-base quality is available; no much larger clone lies one base away.

This specimen's time point label, interpreted: cycle 4 day 1 (C4D1), after more than five weeks of nivolumab. Every trial patient had relapsed after autologous stem cell transplantation, and cohorts A, B and C differed in prior brentuximab vedotin exposure. The trial cohort comprised more than 55 patients with relapsed/refractory classical Hodgkin lymphoma whose best overall responses were complete response, partial response or progressive disease. In the multi-cohort phase II CheckMate 205 trial, trial patients received single-agent nivolumab. An independent review committee assessed best overall response using the 2007 International Working Group response criteria. Trial PBMCs were collected immediately before nivolumab initiation (C1D1) and during therapy at cycle 2 day 1 and cycle 4 day 1. Peripheral blood was collected in 8 mL Vacutainer Cell Preparation Tubes, from which PBMCs were isolated by centrifugation and then cryopreserved.

The material was peripheral blood mononuclear cells (PBMCs), obtained before the fourth cycle of nivolumab. This TCR derives from a human donor with classical Hodgkin lymphoma. Recombination connected TRBV7-2 to TRBJ1-4, with 12 bases aligning to TRBD1. The sequenced DNA: TGTGCCAGCAGCGCTGCCGGGACAGGGGGCCGAAAACTGTTTTTT. Translated, it gives CASSAAGTGGRKLFF.